The rows below give T cell receptor beta chains drawn from one sample of a study of control samples from healthy donors and cancer patients. The repertoire was sequenced with immunoSEQ multiplex PCR; TCRdb's copy has only in-frame clones and lacks some. The data show 350,000 to 450,000 clones, 80% to 95% seen once. The sequencing input was PBMCs. All receptors come from a man between 40 and 49 years old with head and neck cancer. CDR3s include the opening cysteine and the closing phenylalanine or tryptophan. The D gene is left open where the match is weak. Size tells how often a clone was seen (once, few, many) or the class of an expanded clone, and some rows leave it out.

>TRBJ2-7|TRBV5-4|NA|NA
CASSLGNEGSYEQYF
TGTGCCAGCAGCTTGGGCAATGAGGGCTCGTACGAGCAGTACTTC
>TRBJ2-7|TRBV18|NA|TRBD2
CASSPPTSAIYEQYF
TGTGCCAGCTCACCCCCGACTAGCGCAATCTACGAGCAGTACTTC
>TRBJ2-5|TRBV6-5|few|TRBD2
CASSRAGNQETQYF
TGTGCCAGCAGTCGAGCGGGAAACCAAGAGACCCAGTACTTC
>TRBJ2-7|TRBV9|NA|TRBD1
CASSVGWGKGQGSYEQYF
TGTGCCAGCAGCGTAGGTTGGGGGAAGGGACAGGGGTCCTACGAGCAGTACTTC
>TRBJ1-6|TRBV4-3|NA|NA
CASSQVGAGNSPLHF
TGCGCCAGCAGCCAGGTGGGGGCAGGTAATTCACCCCTCCACTTT
>TRBJ2-7|TRBV30|NA|TRBD1
CAWSVWQGAYEQYF
TGTGCCTGGAGTGTATGGCAGGGGGCCTACGAGCAGTACTTC
>TRBJ1-2|TRBV5-1|NA|TRBD1
CASSLGTGGDGYTF
TGCGCCAGCAGCTTAGGGACAGGGGGCGATGGCTACACCTTC
>TRBJ1-6|TRBV5-5|NA|NA
CASQGNNSPLHF
TGTGCCAGCCAGGGAAATAATTCACCCCTCCACTTT
>TRBJ1-1|TRBV12-3/TRBV12-4|NA|NA
CASTQGPGTEAFF
TGTGCCAGCACTCAGGGCCCGGGTACTGAAGCTTTCTTT
>TRBJ2-5|TRBV15|NA|TRBD1
CATSSNHGQGNRETQYF
TGTGCCACCAGCAGTAACCACGGACAGGGGAATAGGGAGACCCAGTACTTC
>TRBJ1-1|TRBV7-9|NA|TRBD1
CASSYGDRDHTEAFF
TGTGCCAGCAGCTATGGGGACAGGGACCACACTGAAGCTTTCTTT
>TRBJ2-7|TRBV6-2/TRBV6-3|NA|TRBD2
CASSWPSGYEQYF
TGTGCCAGCAGTTGGCCTAGCGGGTACGAGCAGTACTTC
>TRBJ1-1|TRBV28|NA|TRBD1
CASSNDRGNTEAFF
TGTGCCAGCAGTAACGACAGGGGTAACACTGAAGCTTTCTTT
>TRBJ2-7|TRBV5-1|NA|NA
CASSLLTGTYEQYF
TGCGCCAGCAGCCTACTGACAGGCACCTACGAGCAGTACTTC
>TRBJ1-2|TRBV19|NA|NA
CASFPRSYGYTF
TGTGCCAGTTTCCCTCGGAGCTATGGCTACACCTTC
>TRBJ1-2|TRBV23-1|NA|NA
CASSLRQRGYGYTF
TGCGCCAGCAGTCTAAGGCAGAGGGGCTATGGCTACACCTTC
>TRBJ1-5|TRBV6-5|NA|NA
CASSATLNQPQHF
TGTGCCAGCAGCGCAACTCTGAATCAGCCCCAGCATTTT